This is a list of T cell receptor beta chains from one sample in a study of spatial heterogeneity in lung cancer. Using its own MiXCR run on the 5' RACE reads, TCRdb lists one record per CDR3 protein. Of some 12,000 distinct CDR3 sequences in the sample, about 13% are singletons; the top ten hold roughly 40%. The sample was lung tumor tissue, taken at surgery. These receptors were obtained from a male donor with early-stage non-small cell lung cancer. CDR3s include the opening cysteine and the closing phenylalanine or tryptophan. D genes are given only for firm matches. A clone size is listed for some rows: how often the clone was seen (once, few, many), or a class if it is expanded.

abundance: many
d_gene: TRBD1
j_gene: TRBJ2-1
v_gene: TRBV24-1
CDR3aa: CAIRGPNEQFF
CDR3nt: TGTGCGATCAGGGGGCCTAATGAGCAGTTCTTC

abundance: .
d_gene: TRBD1
j_gene: TRBJ2-1
v_gene: TRBV12-3/TRBV12-4
CDR3aa: CASSLQGFEQFF
CDR3nt: TGTGCCAGCAGTCTACAGGGGTTTGAGCAGTTCTTC

abundance: few
d_gene: .
j_gene: TRBJ1-1
v_gene: TRBV20-1
CDR3aa: CSASTWNEAFF
CDR3nt: TGCAGTGCTAGTACCTGGAATGAAGCTTTCTTT

abundance: medium-sized
d_gene: .
j_gene: TRBJ2-5
v_gene: TRBV7-2
CDR3aa: CASSPRRQETQYF
CDR3nt: TGTGCCAGCAGCCCCAGGAGGCAAGAGACCCAGTACTTC

abundance: few
d_gene: TRBD1
j_gene: TRBJ1-6
v_gene: TRBV20-1
CDR3aa: CSARWDRYNSPLHF
CDR3nt: TGCAGTGCTAGGTGGGACAGGTATAATTCACCCCTCCACTTT

abundance: many
d_gene: TRBD1
j_gene: TRBJ2-2
v_gene: TRBV10-3
CDR3aa: CAISEFPPYEGAWTGELFF
CDR3nt: TGTGCCATCAGTGAGTTTCCCCCATACGAGGGGGCGTGGACCGGGGAGCTGTTTTTT

abundance: few
d_gene: TRBD1
j_gene: TRBJ1-2
v_gene: TRBV6-1
CDR3aa: CATQDRRFYGYTF
CDR3nt: TGTGCCACCCAGGACAGGCGCTTCTATGGCTACACCTTC

abundance: many
d_gene: .
j_gene: TRBJ2-6
v_gene: TRBV15
CDR3aa: CATSRRTSGANVLTF
CDR3nt: TGTGCCACCAGCCGTCGGACGTCTGGGGCCAACGTCCTGACTTTC

abundance: .
d_gene: TRBD1
j_gene: TRBJ1-6
v_gene: TRBV3-1
CDR3aa: CASSQEAGGGNSPLHF
CDR3nt: TGTGCCAGCAGCCAAGAGGCAGGGGGCGGTAATTCACCCCTCCACTTT

abundance: many
d_gene: TRBD2
j_gene: TRBJ2-3
v_gene: TRBV20-1
CDR3aa: CSARLAATDTQYF
CDR3nt: TGCAGTGCTAGACTAGCGGCGACAGATACGCAGTATTTT

abundance: .
d_gene: TRBD1
j_gene: TRBJ2-7
v_gene: TRBV29-1
CDR3aa: CSAAGTGIYEQYF
CDR3nt: TGCAGCGCCGCCGGGACAGGGATATACGAGCAGTACTTC

abundance: few
d_gene: TRBD1
j_gene: TRBJ1-1
v_gene: TRBV4-3
CDR3aa: CASSQEARDRGIRTEAFF
CDR3nt: TGCGCCAGCAGCCAAGAAGCCCGGGACAGGGGAATAAGGACTGAAGCTTTCTTT

abundance: .
d_gene: .
j_gene: TRBJ1-6
v_gene: TRBV27
CDR3aa: CASSTQGINSPLHF
CDR3nt: TGTGCCAGCAGTACCCAGGGGATTAATTCACCCCTCCACTTT

abundance: medium-sized
d_gene: TRBD1
j_gene: TRBJ2-5
v_gene: TRBV20-1
CDR3aa: CSATGQGAETQYF
CDR3nt: TGCAGTGCTACCGGACAGGGCGCAGAGACCCAGTACTTC

abundance: .
d_gene: .
j_gene: TRBJ1-5
v_gene: TRBV6-1
CDR3aa: CASSEFGFYGADDNQPQHF
CDR3nt: TGTGCCAGCAGTGAATTTGGTTTTTACGGGGCCGATGACAATCAGCCCCAGCATTTT

abundance: .
d_gene: .
j_gene: TRBJ2-3
v_gene: TRBV5-1
CDR3aa: CASSLRGETDTQYF
CDR3nt: TGCGCCAGCAGCTTGCGCGGGGAGACGGATACGCAGTATTTT

abundance: few
d_gene: TRBD1
j_gene: TRBJ2-7
v_gene: TRBV9
CDR3aa: CASSGEGQGVSYEQYF
CDR3nt: TGTGCCAGCAGCGGAGAGGGACAGGGTGTTTCGTACGAGCAGTACTTC

abundance: many
d_gene: .
j_gene: TRBJ2-1
v_gene: TRBV7-2
CDR3aa: CASSFWMYNEQFF
CDR3nt: TGTGCCAGCAGCTTTTGGATGTACAATGAGCAGTTCTTC

abundance: .
d_gene: .
j_gene: TRBJ1-1
v_gene: TRBV2
CDR3aa: CASSEGGLVNTEAFF
CDR3nt: TGTGCCAGCAGTGAGGGGGGGCTGGTGAACACTGAAGCTTTCTTT

abundance: .
d_gene: TRBD1
j_gene: TRBJ1-6
v_gene: TRBV3-1
CDR3aa: CASSPGGWNSPLHF
CDR3nt: TGTGCCAGCAGTCCAGGGGGCTGGAATTCACCCCTCCACTTT

abundance: many
d_gene: TRBD1
j_gene: TRBJ2-7
v_gene: TRBV11-3
CDR3aa: CASSKTGTGAYEQYF
CDR3nt: TGTGCCAGCAGCAAGACCGGGACAGGCGCCTACGAGCAGTACTTC

abundance: .
d_gene: TRBD1
j_gene: TRBJ2-7
v_gene: TRBV4-1
CDR3aa: CASSQDKATGSFYEQYF
CDR3nt: TGCGCCAGCAGCCAAGATAAGGCGACAGGGTCCTTCTACGAGCAGTACTTC

abundance: .
d_gene: .
j_gene: TRBJ1-4
v_gene: TRBV27
CDR3aa: CASSLSPLYRSPTNEKLFF
CDR3nt: TGTGCCAGCAGTTTATCCCCTCTATACAGGAGCCCAACTAATGAAAAACTGTTTTTT

abundance: many
d_gene: TRBD1
j_gene: TRBJ2-1
v_gene: TRBV5-4
CDR3aa: CASSPTGYNEQFF
CDR3nt: TGTGCCAGCAGCCCGACAGGGTACAATGAGCAGTTCTTC

abundance: few
d_gene: .
j_gene: TRBJ2-3
v_gene: TRBV4-3
CDR3aa: CASSQEWGLVGISQYF
CDR3nt: TGCGCCAGCAGCCAAGAATGGGGACTGGTTGGTATCAGCCAGTATTTT

abundance: many
d_gene: .
j_gene: TRBJ2-5
v_gene: TRBV18
CDR3aa: CASSLGSLTHQETQYF
CDR3nt: TGTGCCAGCTCACTTGGGTCACTCACTCACCAAGAGACCCAGTACTTC

abundance: few
d_gene: .
j_gene: TRBJ1-1
v_gene: TRBV18
CDR3aa: CASSPLPNTEAFF
CDR3nt: TGTGCCAGCTCACCACTCCCGAACACTGAAGCTTTCTTT

abundance: medium-sized
d_gene: TRBD1
j_gene: TRBJ2-5
v_gene: TRBV7-2
CDR3aa: CASSLAQTGMETQYF
CDR3nt: TGTGCCAGCAGCTTAGCCCAGACAGGGATGGAGACCCAGTACTTC

abundance: .
d_gene: .
j_gene: TRBJ1-6
v_gene: TRBV20-1
CDR3aa: CSARSRVGNSPLHF
CDR3nt: TGCAGTGCTCGCTCGAGGGTTGGTAATTCACCCCTCCACTTT